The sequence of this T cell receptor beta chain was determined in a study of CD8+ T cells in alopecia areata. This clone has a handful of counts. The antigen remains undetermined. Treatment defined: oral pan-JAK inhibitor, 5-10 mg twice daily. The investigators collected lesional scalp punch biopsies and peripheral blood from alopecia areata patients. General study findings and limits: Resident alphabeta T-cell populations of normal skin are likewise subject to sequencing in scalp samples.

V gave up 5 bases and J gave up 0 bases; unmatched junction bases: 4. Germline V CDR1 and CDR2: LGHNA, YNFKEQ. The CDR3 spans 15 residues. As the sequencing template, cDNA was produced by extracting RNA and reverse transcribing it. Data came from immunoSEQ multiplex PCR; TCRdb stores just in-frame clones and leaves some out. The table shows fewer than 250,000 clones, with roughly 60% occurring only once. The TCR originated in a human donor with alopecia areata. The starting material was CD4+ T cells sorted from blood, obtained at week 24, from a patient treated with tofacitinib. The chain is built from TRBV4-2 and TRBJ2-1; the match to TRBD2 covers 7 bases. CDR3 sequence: CASSSSGVSYNEQFF. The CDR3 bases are TGTGCCAGCAGCTCAAGCGGGGTCTCCTACAATGAGCAGTTCTTC.